The source of this TCR beta chain is a study of shared clonotypes between healthy human individuals. Study-level findings and limits: Non-shared clonotypes had lower generation probabilities than those shared by all four donors. Owing to a small donor count, the genetic and exposure-history diversity represented was limited.

The assay was immunoSEQ multiplex PCR, and TCRdb's table has in-frame clones only and misses some. The sample has 100,000 to 120,000 clones, approximately 70% seen once. V was cut by 4 bases and J by 4 bases, with 2 bases left in between. From germline, CDR1 is SNHLY and CDR2 FYNNEI. This CDR3 spans 10 amino acids. For this clone: As yet, its antigen is unknown. This could be a read error, since a much larger clone is one nucleotide away. The same CDR3 also results from other DNA sequences found in this sample.

This receptor was identified in a woman in her 30s in good health. V usage is TRBV2 and J usage is TRBJ2-7; D is unclear. Sample: memory CD8+ T cells sorted from blood. The subset denotes: CD45RO+ cells pooled with CCR7-negative TemRA cells. The CDR3 DNA is TGTGCCAGCAGTGTATACGAGCAGTACTTC. Its protein product is CASSVYEQYF.